One and the same sample provided the 11 T cell receptor beta chains below, sequenced in a study of T cell responses to AZD1222 COVID-19 vaccine. Using immunoSEQ multiplex PCR, the repertoire was profiled, and TCRdb retains in-frame clones only, with some absent. The table includes approximately 92,000 clones, about nine tenths detected once. The sample here was peripheral blood, taken on day 0 of AZD1222 vaccination. The receptors shown here come from an adult in good health.

The chain uses TRBV5-1 and TRBJ2-2, with TRBD1 identical over 8 bases. CDR3 length: 15 residues. Unmatched junction bases numbered 10, after V lost 4 bases and J lost 8 bases. The germline V gene encodes CDR1 SGHRS and CDR2 YFSETQ. The CDR3: CASSPRPWTGGELFF. The CDR3 DNA sequence: TGCGCCAGCAGCCCCCGGCCGTGGACAGGGGGGGAGCTGTTTTTT.

J is TRBJ2-7 and V is TRBV4-2; D gene unclear. In germline, CDR1 is LGHNA, CDR2 YNFKEQ. This CDR3 has 12 amino acids. Trimming stripped 1 base from V and 3 bases from J, with 4 bases between. CDR3 protein: CASSQGGYEQYF. CDR3 nucleotide sequence: TGTGCCAGCAGCCAAGGGGGCTACGAGCAGTACTTC.

The chain links TRBV3-1 (or the pseudogene TRBV3-2) to TRBJ2-2, with D unclear. Trimming took 4 bases from V and 3 from J, leaving 3 bases between them. The CDR3 extends over 12 amino acids. Germline CDR1 is LGHDT and CDR2 is YNNKEL (reference sequence). CDR3 sequence (DNA): TGTGCCAGCAGCCGTTACACCGGGGAGCTGTTTTTT. It specifies CASSRYTGELFF.

V usage is TRBV7-8 and J usage is TRBJ1-4; 10 bases map to TRBD1. The CDR3 has 19 amino acids. The V segment lost 5 bases and the J segment 0 bases; nucleotides outside the gene matches: 12. Looked up from germline, CDR1 is SGHVS and CDR2 is FQNEAQ. The CDR3 reads CASSLSWDRGMATNEKLFF. The CDR3 DNA is TGTGCCAGCAGCCTATCGTGGGACAGGGGAATGGCAACTAATGAAAAACTGTTTTTT.

CDR3 sequence: CASSQYRDRDSPLHF. The CDR3 DNA reads as TGCGCCAGCAGCCAGTACCGGGACAGGGACTCACCCCTCCACTTT. The genes are TRBV4-1 and TRBJ1-6, with 9 positions matching TRBD1. Germline V CDR1 and CDR2: MGHRA, YSYEKL. Losses at the gene ends were 3 bases for V and 10 bases for J; bases not matched to a gene: 7. The CDR3 sequence is 15 residues long.

The V call is TRBV28, the J call TRBJ2-1; possible D gene TRBD1, 5 bases. Germline V CDR1 and CDR2: MDHEN, SYDVKM. Trimming stripped 1 base from V and 8 bases from J, with 12 bases between. The CDR3 contains 14 residues. DNA of the CDR3: TGTGCCAGCAGTTTATTCAGGGCAAGGGATGAGCAGTTCTTC. This gives the protein CASSLFRARDEQFF.

The rearrangement joins TRBV19 to TRBJ2-7; D uncertain. Germline values: CDR1 LNHDA, CDR2 SQIVND (reference sequence). This CDR3 region has 14 residues. Deletions cut 1 base from V and 3 bases from J, with 10 bases between. CDR3 sequence: CASSIVAIGYEQYF. CDR3 nucleotide sequence: TGTGCCAGTAGTATAGTGGCCATCGGCTACGAGCAGTACTTC.

The rearrangement links TRBV4-2 to TRBJ1-6; D is unresolved. The CDR3 loop spans 16 amino acids. The V gene lost 0 bases and the J gene lost 9 bases, with 15 bases spanning the gap. Looked up from germline, CDR1 is LGHNA and CDR2 is YNFKEQ. The chain's CDR3 is CASSQEVPPQTSPLHF. In nucleotides, the CDR3 is TGTGCCAGCAGCCAAGAGGTGCCGCCGCAAACTTCACCCCTCCACTTT.

There are a few counts of this clone. The chain recombines TRBV6-5 with TRBJ1-2, with 11 bases matching TRBD1. The CDR3 is 13 amino acids. The germline V gene encodes CDR1 MNHEY and CDR2 SVGAGI. V was pared by 10 bases and J by 8 bases, with 9 bases of the junction left unmatched. The chain's CDR3 is CATVDRGLGGYTF. The DNA of the CDR3 is TGTGCCACCGTGGACAGGGGGCTTGGGGGCTACACCTTC.

This clone was counted once. The V gene is TRBV6-5, the J gene TRBJ1-2, with D possibly matching TRBD1 (5 bases). The CDR3 runs 14 residues. The germline V gene has CDR1 MNHEY and CDR2 SVGAGI. Trimming removed 0 bases from V and 4 bases from J, with 9 bases in between. CDR3 residues: CASSYSKGPYGYTF. CDR3 in DNA: TGTGCCAGCAGTTACTCGAAGGGGCCCTATGGCTACACCTTC.

This sequence joins TRBV29-1 and TRBJ2-4; D not resolved. This CDR3 spans 14 amino acids. Germline-derived CDR1 and CDR2 are SQVTM and ANQGSEA. Deletions cut 2 bases from V and 3 bases from J, with 11 bases between. This chain's CDR3 is CSVELPLIKNIQYF. The CDR3 bases are TGCAGCGTTGAACTTCCCCTTATCAAAAACATTCAGTACTTC. Looking up the rest from reference TRBV29-1 and TRBJ2-4 gives the full variable domain: SAVISQKPSRDICQRGTSLTIQCQVDSQVTMMFWYRQQPGQSLTLIATANQGSEATYESGFVIDKFPISRPNLTFSTLTVSNMSPEDSSIYLCSVELPLIKNIQYFGAGTRLSVL.